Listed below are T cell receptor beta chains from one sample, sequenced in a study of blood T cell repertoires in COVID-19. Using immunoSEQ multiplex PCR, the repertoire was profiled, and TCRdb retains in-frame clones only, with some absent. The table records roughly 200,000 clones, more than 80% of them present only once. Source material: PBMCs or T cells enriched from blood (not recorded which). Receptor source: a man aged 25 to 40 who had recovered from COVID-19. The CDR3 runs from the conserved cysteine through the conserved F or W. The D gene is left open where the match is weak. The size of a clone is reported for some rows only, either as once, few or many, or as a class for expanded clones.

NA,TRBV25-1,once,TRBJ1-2,CASSTGMSYGYTF,TGTGCCAGCAGCACAGGGATGTCTTATGGCTACACCTTC
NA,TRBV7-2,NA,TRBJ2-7,CASSLSSAGLLTYEQYF,TGTGCCAGCAGCTTAAGCTCCGCGGGACTGCTAACCTACGAGCAGTACTTC
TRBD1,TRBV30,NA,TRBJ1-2,CAWSVPDKQGAGGYTF,TGTGCCTGGAGTGTACCGGATAAACAGGGGGCGGGTGGCTACACCTTC
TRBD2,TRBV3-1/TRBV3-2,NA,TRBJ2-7,CASSQGTSGRHEQYF,TGTGCCAGCAGCCAGGGGACTAGCGGACGGCACGAGCAGTACTTC
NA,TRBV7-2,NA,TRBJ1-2,CASSSRGGYTF,TGTGCCAGCAGCTCCCGGGGGGGCTACACCTTC
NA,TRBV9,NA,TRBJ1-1,CASSVAVRSEAFF,TGTGCCAGCAGCGTAGCGGTAAGATCCGAAGCTTTCTTT
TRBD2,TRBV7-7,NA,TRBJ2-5,CASSPQTSGGETQYF,TGTGCCAGCAGCCCGCAGACTAGCGGGGGAGAGACCCAGTACTTC
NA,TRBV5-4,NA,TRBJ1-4,CASRSAGSTNEKLFF,TGTGCCAGCAGGTCAGCAGGGTCTACTAATGAAAAACTGTTTTTT
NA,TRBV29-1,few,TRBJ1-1,CSVWTVADEAFF,TGCAGCGTGTGGACAGTCGCGGATGAAGCTTTCTTT
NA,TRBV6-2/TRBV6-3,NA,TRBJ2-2,CASSYPPPRRGNTGELFF,TGTGCCAGCAGTTACCCCCCCCCAAGAAGGGGTAACACCGGGGAGCTGTTTTTT
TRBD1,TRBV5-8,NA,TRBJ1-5,CASSQGQAPYSNQPQHF,TGTGCCAGCAGCCAGGGACAGGCCCCTTATAGCAATCAGCCCCAGCATTTT
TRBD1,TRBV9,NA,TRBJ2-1,CASSVGAGGEQFF,TGTGCCAGCAGCGTAGGGGCAGGGGGTGAGCAGTTCTTC
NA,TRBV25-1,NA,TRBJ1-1,CASSTSGFLRVGAEAFF,TGTGCCAGCAGCACTTCAGGGTTCCTCCGCGTTGGGGCTGAAGCTTTCTTT
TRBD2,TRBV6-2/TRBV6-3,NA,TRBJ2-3,CASSSAGGTDTQYF,TGTGCCAGCAGCTCAGCGGGAGGCACAGATACGCAGTATTTT
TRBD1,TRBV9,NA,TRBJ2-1,CASSGQGANEQFF,TGTGCCAGCAGCGGACAGGGGGCTAATGAGCAGTTCTTC
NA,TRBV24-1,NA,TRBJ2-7,CATSDSRGAGYEQYF,TGTGCCACCAGTGACTCCCGGGGGGCCGGATACGAGCAGTACTTC
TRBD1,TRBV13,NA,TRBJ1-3,CASSWLTGGAFENTIYF,TGTGCCAGCAGCTGGCTGACAGGGGGCGCATTTGAAAACACCATATATTTT
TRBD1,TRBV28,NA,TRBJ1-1,CASSQNRGSRAFF,TGTGCCAGCAGTCAAAACAGGGGGTCACGAGCTTTCTTT
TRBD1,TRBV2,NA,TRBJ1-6,CASRPQGAGNSPLHF,TGTGCCAGCAGGCCTCAGGGGGCGGGGAATTCACCCCTCCACTTT
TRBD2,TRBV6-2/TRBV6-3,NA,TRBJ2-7,CASSGGLVSEQYF,TGTGCCAGCAGTGGAGGACTAGTATCCGAGCAGTACTTC
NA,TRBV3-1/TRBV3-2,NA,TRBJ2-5,CASSQDWGRQETQYF,TGTGCCAGCAGCCAAGATTGGGGCAGGCAAGAGACCCAGTACTTC
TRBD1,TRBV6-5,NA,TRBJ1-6,CASSYGDRDSSPLHF,TGTGCCAGCAGTTACGGGGACAGGGACAGTTCACCCCTCCACTTT
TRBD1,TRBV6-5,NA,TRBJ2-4,CASSYATGTKNIQYF,TGTGCCAGCAGTTACGCGACAGGGACCAAAAACATTCAGTACTTC
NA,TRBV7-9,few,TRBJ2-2,CASSPLTEFNTGELFF,TGTGCCAGCAGCCCCCTGACAGAGTTTAACACCGGGGAGCTGTTTTTT
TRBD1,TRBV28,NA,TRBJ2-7,CASSPLTGQGYSYEQYF,TGTGCCAGCAGTCCACTGACGGGACAGGGCTACTCCTACGAGCAGTACTTC
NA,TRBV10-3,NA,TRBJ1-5,CATSLIGPQASNQPQHF,TGTGCCACAAGCCTAATTGGCCCACAGGCTAGCAATCAGCCCCAGCATTTT
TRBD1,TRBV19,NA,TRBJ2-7,CASSTGQGPYEQYF,TGTGCCAGTAGTACGGGACAGGGTCCCTACGAGCAGTACTTC
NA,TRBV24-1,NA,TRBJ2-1,CATSDFSLNEQFF,TGTGCCACCAGTGATTTTTCTCTAAATGAGCAGTTCTTC
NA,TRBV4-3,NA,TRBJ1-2,CASSQEETFSGYTF,TGCGCCAGCAGCCAAGAGGAGACCTTCTCTGGCTACACCTTC